The entry that follows covers one T cell receptor (beta chain) sequence. The sample is drawn from a study of cytotoxic CD8 clonotypes in ibrutinib-treated CLL. Germline CDR1 SQVTM, CDR2 ANQGSEA. Trimming cost V 4 bases and J 8 bases, with 17 bases left between them. The CDR3 loop spans 14 amino acids. Some clones are missing from TCRdb's copy, which holds only in-frame ones; the method was immunoSEQ multiplex PCR. The sample has 250,000 to 350,000 clones; roughly four fifths are singletons. Here the sequenced sample was PBMCs, taken at disease progression, from a patient treated with ibrutinib. The chain links TRBV29-1 to TRBJ2-2; D assignment may be TRBD1 or TRBD2 (5 bases each). The receptor comes from a human donor with chronic lymphocytic leukemia. CDR3 DNA: TGCAGCGTTGTTGGGGACCTGAGAGCGGGGGAGCTGTTTTTT. It is translated as CSVVGDLRAGELFF.